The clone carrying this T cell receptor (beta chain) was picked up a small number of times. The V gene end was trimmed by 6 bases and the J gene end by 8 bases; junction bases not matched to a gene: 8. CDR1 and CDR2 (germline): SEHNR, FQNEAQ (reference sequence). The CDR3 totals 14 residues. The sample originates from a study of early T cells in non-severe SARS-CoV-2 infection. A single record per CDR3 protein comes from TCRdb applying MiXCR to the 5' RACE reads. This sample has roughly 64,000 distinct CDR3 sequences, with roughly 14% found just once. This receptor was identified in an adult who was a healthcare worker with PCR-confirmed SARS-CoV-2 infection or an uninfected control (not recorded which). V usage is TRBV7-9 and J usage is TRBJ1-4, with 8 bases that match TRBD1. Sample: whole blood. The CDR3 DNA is TGTGCCAGCAGTTTGGCAGGGGGCGGAGAAAAACTGTTTTTT. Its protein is CASSLAGGGEKLFF. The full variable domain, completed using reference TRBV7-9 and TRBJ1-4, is DTGVSQNPRHKITKRGQNVTFRCDPISEHNRLYWYRQTLGQGPEFLTYFQNEAQLEKSRLLSDRFSAERPKGSFSTLEIQRTEQGDSAMYLCASSLAGGGEKLFFGSGTQLSVL.